The clone carrying this TCR beta chain was recorded only once. Its antigen is still unknown. No treatment of any kind had been given to any patient before thyroid surgery. This sample stems from a study of metastatic and nonmetastatic thyroid tumors. Findings and caveats of the study: Within blood and tumor, benign nodules reportedly had significantly lower TCR beta diversity than malignant thyroid tumors did.

With MiXCR, TCRdb reprocessed the PCR reads. Altogether 4,500 to 5,000 clones are present, over 15% being singletons, with the ten largest covering approximately 15%. The V and J ends lost 8 bases and 4 bases respectively, with 36 bases between them. The CDR3 is made up of 20 amino acids. Germline CDR1 reads MNHEY; CDR2 reads SVGEGT. V and J are TRBV6-2 or TRBV6-3 and TRBJ2-7, with D tentatively TRBD2 (7 bases). Sequenced: adjacent normal tissue. This clonotype was obtained from a female donor with papillary thyroid cancer or a benign thyroid nodule (not recorded which). Some clones in this sample may be carry-over from other donors' samples. CDR3 in DNA: TGTGCCAGCGCGGCCAGCAGCGACCCCCTTGGGGGGGCGCCTCCTTACGAGCAGTACTTC. This translates into CASAASSDPLGGAPPYEQYF.